These 18 T cell receptor beta chains were sequenced from one sample in a study of cytomegalovirus exposure and HLA in healthy donors. Researchers ran the PCR with 60 Vbeta and 13 Jbeta primers. Assay used: immunoSEQ multiplex PCR; TCRdb lists only in-frame clones, some missing. The data hold about 80,000 clones, with about 80% observed a single time. Sequencing input: PBMCs. These receptor sequences come from a man aged 25-45 years in good health and CMV-seronegative.

The chain's CDR3 is CASSQGDRASETQYF. DNA for the CDR3: TGCGCCAGCAGCCAGGGGGACAGGGCGAGCGAGACCCAGTACTTC. The V gene is TRBV4-1, the J gene TRBJ2-5, with 9 nucleotides matching TRBD1. CDR3 size: 15 residues. The germline gives CDR1 MGHRA, CDR2 YSYEKL. Germline trimming cut 3 bases from V and 5 bases from J; bases unmatched to any gene: 7.

This clone was counted between two and nine times. V and J are TRBV19 and TRBJ1-4, with D possibly TRBD1 on 6 matching bases. The CDR3 runs to 15 residues. CDR1 and CDR2 (germline): LNHDA, SQIVND (reference sequence). V shed 5 bases and J shed 0 bases, with 10 bases lying between them. In DNA, the CDR3 is TGTGCCAGTAGTTCAGGACAGCCAACTAATGAAAAACTGTTTTTT. It encodes CASSSGQPTNEKLFF.

The CDR3 sequence: CASSSSYSGNTIYF. The DNA of the CDR3 is TGTGCCAGTTCGTCGTCCTACTCTGGAAACACCATATATTTT. The rearrangement joins TRBV6-5 to TRBJ1-3; D gene unclear. With 9 bases removed from V and 0 bases from J, the gap between germline ends came to 12 bases. The CDR3 is 14 amino acids. Germline loops: CDR1 MNHEY, CDR2 SVGAGI.

The chain links TRBV18 to TRBJ2-7; D might be TRBD2 (6 bases). V was pared by 4 bases and J by 7 bases, with 8 bases between. Germline V lookup: CDR1 KGHSH, CDR2 LQKENI. The CDR3 loop spans 11 amino acids. The CDR3 region has the DNA TGTGCCAGCTCACTTCGGGGGGAGCAGTACTTC. As protein: CASSLRGEQYF.

This clone has a handful of counts. The chain carries TRBV7-2 and TRBJ2-7; perhaps TRBD1 as D (6 bases). This CDR3 has 15 residues. Trimming pared 1 base from V and 5 bases from J, leaving 15 bases between. From germline, CDR1 is SGHTA and CDR2 FQGNSA. The CDR3 region is CASSLGQGRFDEQYF. For the CDR3, the DNA is TGTGCCAGCAGCTTAGGGCAGGGGCGTTTTGACGAGCAGTACTTC. The entire variable domain, with the rest obtained from reference TRBV7-2 and TRBJ2-7, is as follows: GAGVSQSPSNKVTEKGKDVELRCDPISGHTALYWYRQSLGQGLEFLIYFQGNSAPDKSGLPSDRFSAERTGGSVSTLTIQRTQQEDSAVYLCASSLGQGRFDEQYFGPGTRLTVT.

The rearrangement joins TRBV6-6 to TRBJ2-7; D unclear. CDR1 is MNHNY, CDR2 SVGAGI, per germline (reference sequence). The CDR3 is 12 amino acids. The ends were cut back, 10 bases at V and 2 bases at J, with 12 bases in the middle. The CDR3 protein is CATMKEPYEQYF. Here the CDR3 DNA reads TGTGCCACAATGAAGGAGCCCTACGAGCAGTACTTC.

The chain is built from TRBV14 and TRBJ2-5, with a tentative D call TRBD2 (5 bases). The CDR3 covers 15 residues. Trimming removed 0 bases from V and 5 bases from J, with 13 bases in between. Germline CDR1 SGHDN, CDR2 FVKESK. The CDR3 loop reads CASSQDRGFKETQYF. CDR3 in DNA: TGTGCCAGCAGCCAAGATCGCGGGTTTAAGGAGACCCAGTACTTC.

The table lists this clone with a count of one. The V and J genes are TRBV10-2 and TRBJ2-7; 8 bases map to TRBD2. V was clipped by 7 bases and J by 3 bases; unmatched bases: 17. Germline CDR1 is WSHSY and CDR2 is SAAADI. This CDR3 contains 17 residues. The CDR3 nucleotides are TGCGCCAGCAAAACCCCGGGACTAGGTTCGGGCTTCTACGAGCAGTACTTC. Translating gives CASKTPGLGSGFYEQYF.

This clone occurred a few times. The V call is TRBV5-1, the J call TRBJ1-4; tentatively, D is TRBD1 (5 bases). Trimming shortened V by 0 bases and J by 0 bases, and 6 bases separated the two germline ends. The CDR3 has 15 amino acids. The germline V gene encodes CDR1 SGHRS and CDR2 YFSETQ. The CDR3 here is CASSLGGATNEKLFF. DNA of the CDR3: TGCGCCAGCAGCTTGGGGGGGGCAACTAATGAAAAACTGTTTTTT.

The table lists this clone with a count of one. This chain connects TRBV7-2 to TRBJ2-7; 8 positions agree with TRBD1. CDR3 length: 14 amino acids. The V gene end was trimmed by 1 base and the J gene end by 7 bases; junction bases not matched to a gene: 6. CDR1 and CDR2 (germline): SGHTA, FQGNSA. Here the CDR3 DNA reads TGTGCCAGCAGCTTAGACTCAGGGGGCGCGGAGCAGTACTTC. Translating it yields CASSLDSGGAEQYF.

The chain joins TRBV7-9 to TRBJ2-7; possible D gene TRBD2, 5 bases. V was trimmed by 2 bases and J by 2 bases, leaving 7 bases between them. Germline CDR1 SEHNR, CDR2 FQNEAQ (reference sequence). The CDR3 has 13 amino acids. CDR3 region: CASSLTGTYEQYF. For the CDR3, the DNA is TGTGCCAGCAGCTTAACGGGAACCTACGAGCAGTACTTC. Using reference TRBV7-9 and TRBJ2-7 for the parts outside the CDR3, the full variable domain is DTGVSQNPRHKITKRGQNVTFRCDPISEHNRLYWYRQTLGQGPEFLTYFQNEAQLEKSRLLSDRFSAERPKGSFSTLEIQRTEQGDSAMYLCASSLTGTYEQYFGPGTRLTVT.

The rearrangement uses TRBV27 and TRBJ1-1, with D unclear. CDR1 MNHEY and CDR2 SMNVEV come from the germline V gene (reference sequence). The CDR3 covers 16 residues. The V and J ends lost 2 bases and 4 bases respectively, with 17 bases between them. CDR3 bases: TGTGCCAGCAGTTTAAGCAGTAGGATCGGGGTCACTGAAGCTTTCTTT. Protein: CASSLSSRIGVTEAFF.

In its sample, this clone was seen once. At one boundary the junction diverges from the germline segment, which might be a read error. The gene calls are TRBV6-5 and TRBJ2-6; 7 nucleotides align to TRBD1. Germline V CDR1 and CDR2: MNHEY, SVGAGI. CDR3 length equals 15 residues. The CDR3 sequence is CSSSPGTAGANVLTF. The CDR3 coding sequence is TGTTCCAGCAGCCCTGGGACAGCTGGGGCCAACGTCCTGACTTTC.

The chain carries TRBV7-8 and TRBJ2-1; the D gene is possibly TRBD1 (5 bases). Germline V gene sequence: CDR1 SGHVS, CDR2 FQNEAQ. The CDR3 sequence is 13 residues long. V lost 7 bases to trimming and J lost 4 bases, with 11 bases between them. CDR3: CASNKGQYNEQFF. Written as DNA, the CDR3 is TGTGCCAGCAACAAGGGGCAGTACAATGAGCAGTTCTTC.

J is TRBJ1-1 and V is TRBV27; D is undetermined. The CDR3 is made up of 13 amino acids. Germline V lookup: CDR1 MNHEY, CDR2 SMNVEV (reference sequence). V gave up 3 bases and J gave up 1 base, with 6 bases separating them. The CDR3 reads CASSLGRNTEAFF. The CDR3 DNA reads as TGTGCCAGCAGTTTGGGCAGGAACACTGAAGCTTTCTTT.

CDR3 sequence reads: CASSIRGGNQPQHF. The CDR3 DNA follows: TGTGCCAGTAGTATACGAGGCGGCAATCAGCCCCAGCATTTT. The V gene is TRBV19, the J gene TRBJ1-5; D is uncertain. The CDR3 contains 14 residues. Trimming cost V 2 bases and J 2 bases, with 7 bases left between them. The germline CDR1 and CDR2 sequences are LNHDA and SQIVND (reference sequence).

The CDR3 sequence: CAWSVPRDTFRLLGYTF. CDR3 bases: TGTGCCTGGAGTGTCCCCCGGGACACTTTCCGACTACTTGGCTACACCTTC. The rearrangement joins TRBV30 to TRBJ1-2; D might be TRBD1 (6 bases). The CDR3 is made up of 17 amino acids. Germline V gives CDR1 GTSNPN, CDR2 SVGIG (reference sequence). V gave up 0 bases and J gave up 7 bases, with 24 bases separating them. The full variable domain, rest sourced from reference TRBV30 and TRBJ1-2, is SQTIHQWPATLVQPVGSPLSLECTVEGTSNPNLYWYRQAAGRGLQLLFYSVGIGQISSEVPQNLSASRPQDRQFILSSKKLLLSDSGFYLCAWSVPRDTFRLLGYTFGSGTRLTVV.

The chain links TRBV19 to TRBJ2-2, with D possibly being TRBD1 (5 bases). Germline CDR1 is LNHDA and CDR2 is SQIVND (reference sequence). The V and J ends lost 3 bases and 3 bases respectively, with 11 bases between them. This CDR3 has 15 amino acids. CDR3 nucleotide sequence: TGTGCCAGTAGTATCCCCAGGGCATACACCGGGGAGCTGTTTTTT. Translated, it gives CASSIPRAYTGELFF.